The 15 T cell receptor beta chains below all came from one sample that was sequenced in a study of shared clonotypes between healthy human individuals. The repertoire was sequenced with immunoSEQ multiplex PCR; TCRdb's copy has only in-frame clones and lacks some. The profile covers some 510,000 clones, with 79% appearing a single time and 10% to 15% taken by the ten largest. The sequencing sample was made of PBMCs. The receptors were gathered from a woman in her forties in good health. Some clones in this sample may be carry-over from other donors' samples.

This clone was picked up many times. The rearrangement uses TRBV28 and TRBJ1-2, with D possibly matching TRBD1 (5 bases). Germline V gives CDR1 MDHEN, CDR2 SYDVKM. The CDR3 consists of 14 residues. V was clipped by 8 bases and J by 2 bases, with 15 bases between them. This CDR3 reads CASYSGTPNYGYTF. For the CDR3, the DNA is TGTGCCAGCTATTCCGGGACGCCGAACTATGGCTACACCTTC.

This clone came up once. The V and J genes are TRBV5-1 and TRBJ2-3; D may correspond to TRBD1 or TRBD2 (6 bases each). This CDR3 contains 15 residues. In germline, CDR1 is SGHRS, CDR2 YFSETQ. Trimming removed 0 bases at V and 1 base at J, with 9 bases between. This chain's CDR3 is CASSLGGGRTDTQYF. CDR3 DNA sequence: TGCGCCAGCAGCTTGGGTGGGGGGCGCACAGATACGCAGTATTTT. The full variable domain, rest sourced from reference TRBV5-1 and TRBJ2-3, is KAGVTQTPRYLIKTRGQQVTLSCSPISGHRSVSWYQQTPGQGLQFLFEYFSETQRNKGNFPGRFSGRQFSNSRSEMNVSTLELGDSALYLCASSLGGGRTDTQYFGPGTRLTVL.

The V gene is TRBV7-9, the J gene TRBJ2-2; D is possibly TRBD2 (6 bases). Per the germline V gene, CDR1 is SEHNR and CDR2 is FQNEAQ (reference sequence). The CDR3 length is 17 residues. Trimming left V 5 bases short and J 4 bases short, with 20 bases between. The CDR3 here is CASSPLILATPTGELFF. The DNA for the CDR3 is TGTGCCAGCAGCCCCCTCATTCTAGCGACACCCACCGGGGAGCTGTTTTTT.

The J gene is TRBJ2-7, the V gene TRBV18, with D possibly being TRBD2 (5 bases). The V end lost 6 bases, the J end lost 2 bases, and 14 bases lay between the germline ends. The CDR3 has 14 residues. Germline loops: CDR1 KGHSH, CDR2 LQKENI. Written as DNA, the CDR3 is TGTGCCAGCTCTGTCAACGGGATTACCTACGAGCAGTACTTC. Translation: CASSVNGITYEQYF.

The genes are TRBV4-3 and TRBJ2-7, with 7 bases identical to TRBD1. J was trimmed by 2 bases and V by 0 bases; bases with no gene match: 4. The CDR3 is made up of 15 amino acids. Germline values: CDR1 LGHNA, CDR2 YSLEER. The CDR3 nucleotides read TGCGCCAGCAGCCAAGATTTCGGGACAGCCTACGAGCAGTACTTC. The encoded protein is CASSQDFGTAYEQYF.

The V and J genes are TRBV6-5 and TRBJ2-3, with D perhaps matching TRBD2 (5 bases). Germline V gene sequence: CDR1 MNHEY, CDR2 SVGAGI. The CDR3 is made up of 14 amino acids. The V gene lost 5 bases and the J gene lost 1 base, with 10 bases spanning the gap. As DNA, the CDR3 is TGTGCCAGCAGTCTCAATAGCGGCACAGATACGCAGTATTTT. Translating it yields CASSLNSGTDTQYF.

CDR3 region: CSVGLGYTGELFF. CDR3 nucleotide sequence: TGCAGCGTAGGGTTGGGGTACACCGGGGAGCTGTTTTTT. V usage is TRBV29-1 and J usage is TRBJ2-2; D not resolved. Germline V lookup: CDR1 SQVTM, CDR2 ANQGSEA. The CDR3 extends over 13 amino acids. The V end was cut by 6 bases, the J end by 3 bases, with 11 bases between.

This rearrangement joins TRBV5-4 to TRBJ1-2, with D possibly matching TRBD1 (6 bases). Germline values: CDR1 SGHNT, CDR2 YYREEE (reference sequence). The CDR3 has 15 residues. V gave up 2 bases and J gave up 0 bases, with 11 bases separating them. In DNA form, the CDR3 reads TGTGCCAGCAGCTTTCCGGGACATACTAACTATGGCTACACCTTC. This codes for CASSFPGHTNYGYTF.

The chain is built from TRBV10-1 and TRBJ2-7, with 10 bases identical to TRBD2. Germline V gene data show CDR1 as WNHNN and CDR2 as SYGVQD (reference sequence). This CDR3 is built from 17 residues. Trimming at V came to 7 bases and at J to 3 bases, leaving 15 bases not matched to a gene. CDR3 loop: CASNDWLAGVVDYEQYF. The CDR3 DNA reads TGCGCCAGCAATGATTGGCTAGCGGGAGTTGTGGACTACGAGCAGTACTTC.

This clone has more than one count but fewer than ten. The J gene is TRBJ2-7, the V gene TRBV6-5, with D unclear. This CDR3 is built from 12 residues. Trimming removed 2 bases from V and 7 bases from J, with 9 bases in between. In germline, CDR1 is MNHEY, CDR2 SVGAGI. This chain's CDR3 is CASSYPDGEQYF. Here the CDR3 DNA reads TGTGCCAGCAGTTACCCCGATGGAGAGCAGTACTTC.

CDR3 amino acids: CASSDRGHGYTF. The CDR3 coding sequence is TGTGCCAGCAGTGACAGGGGGCATGGCTACACCTTC. The chain is built from TRBV2 and TRBJ1-2, with TRBD1 matching 8 bases. J gave up 6 bases and V 3 bases, and 0 bases lay outside the gene matches. The CDR3 loop spans 12 amino acids. The V gene's germline CDR1 is SNHLY and CDR2 FYNNEI.

V usage is TRBV7-6 and J usage is TRBJ2-7; 12 positions match TRBD2. The CDR3 loop spans 14 amino acids. In germline, CDR1 is SGHVS, CDR2 FNYEAQ. The junction had 3 bases not matched to a gene; V was cut back by 5 bases and J by 4 bases. CDR3 in DNA: TGTGCCAGCAGCCCAGGACTAGCGGGATACGAGCAGTACTTC. It specifies CASSPGLAGYEQYF.

The J gene is TRBJ1-5, the V gene TRBV9; TRBD1 is a possible D gene (5 bases). The CDR3 length is 13 residues. Germline lookup yields CDR1 SGDLS and CDR2 YYNGEE. V dropped 0 bases and J dropped 6 bases, with 7 bases sitting between them. CDR3 amino acids: CASSVEGTQPQHF. The CDR3 DNA follows: TGTGCCAGCAGCGTAGAGGGGACTCAGCCCCAGCATTTT.

This clone was seen a few times. The chain carries TRBV29-1 and TRBJ2-1; 10 bases agree with TRBD2. This CDR3 comprises 14 residues. Germline-derived CDR1 and CDR2 are SQVTM and ANQGSEA. Trimming cost V 1 base and J 15 bases; bases outside gene matches: 12. The DNA for the CDR3 is TGCAGCGTTGAAGTTAGCGCTAGCGGGAGAGGGGGGTTCTTC. Protein: CSVEVSASGRGGFF.

The V and J genes are TRBV29-1 and TRBJ2-7; 10 bases match TRBD1. Germline CDR1 SQVTM, CDR2 ANQGSEA. Trimming at V came to 3 bases and at J to 6 bases, leaving 5 bases not matched to a gene. This CDR3 is built from 13 residues. The CDR3 coding sequence is TGCAGCGTTGATGTCCGGACAGGGGGCGAGCAGTACTTC. Translating gives CSVDVRTGGEQYF.